This TCR beta chain comes out of a study of T cell responses to AZD1222 COVID-19 vaccine listed by TCRdb under 2021. About the study as a whole: A total of about 250 trial participants underwent TCR sequencing, of whom 207 had received two doses of AZD1222 and around 25 had received two doses of the MenACWY control vaccine. Trial participants were enrolled into age subgroups of 18-55, 56-69 and 70-plus years, which contained about 150, 27 and 61 TCR-sequenced participants, respectively. What the study reported, not specific to this receptor: Epitopes outside the regions mutated in the B.1.351 and B.1.1.7 variants were reportedly recognized by nearly half of the unique spike-specific TCRs. The whole spike protein was spanned by vaccine-associated CD4 TCRs, and dominant responses were seen in regions 160-218 and 743-854. Conclusions about previously exposed vaccinees are limited, since just 6 or 7 AZD1222 recipients were seropositive for SARS-CoV-2 at baseline. The 56-69-year group was small, and its depth increase did not reach significance, likely because of low power. Participants were mostly white British, with more females than males. The authors suggested clonal diversity may have been underestimated. Because no day 14 peak-response samples were available, repertoires were characterized only after the peak T cell response. After two AZD1222 doses, spike-specific TCR breadth and depth were significantly higher than at day 0 and than in MenACWY recipients.

About this clone: Its recognized antigen is unknown. Base qualities are not at hand, and no much larger clone is one base apart.

The CDR3 regions of human TCRbeta chains were subjected to immunosequencing. The study's own analysis went as follows. Repertoire TCRs were matched against a reference library of SARS-CoV-2-specific TCRs generated with the MIRA antigen-specificity platform. Breadth meant the fraction of unique TCRs that were SARS-CoV-2-associated, whereas depth meant the fraction of total T cells that were SARS-CoV-2-associated. Using the MIRA data, every spike-specific TCR was mapped to the spike region that the TCR reacted to and assigned to either a CD4 or a CD8 class. Log10-transformed breadth and depth values were compared by one-way ANOVA with Sidak's multiple comparisons tests. TCRdb's version of the immuneACCESS table is confined to in-frame rearrangements and falls short of the full clone set. An unresolved V gene accounts for under half of the shortfall where checked; the remainder is of unknown origin. V, J and clone size were drawn from that table, and D and trimming were deduced from the DNA. The sample table holds nearly 110,000 clones, of which about 90% were seen once. The top ten hold 8.5% to 10% of the sample.

The time point label here, explained by the study, means: about 28 days (+/-7) after the second vaccine dose. AZD1222 recipients whose second dose came at about 4 weeks and those whose second dose came at about 12 weeks were combined into one group, since spike-specific TCR depth and breadth did not differ between the two schedules. Vaccinee samples came from UK trials COV001 and COV002, including a single-blind randomized controlled phase 2/3 trial of AZD1222 (ChAdOx1 nCoV-19) in healthy adults. For TCRbeta chain sequencing, PBMC samples from trial participants were taken at day 0 and at day 28 after the second dose. Spanning cysteine to phenylalanine, the CDR3 consists of 13 amino acids. Left in the record is the CDR3 DNA by itself, 39 bases read in frame from the first base. Trimming costs V 3 bases and J 3 bases, and their ends lie 5 bases apart. CDR1 is given as MGHRA and CDR2 as YSYEKL, both from the germline V gene.

The sequenced sample was peripheral blood, obtained 28 days after the second AZD1222 dose. The chain is encoded by TRBV4-1 joined to TRBJ1-4; the D gene is not confidently resolved. The sequence derives from an adult who received the AZD1222 COVID-19 vaccine. The CDR3: CASSQGANEKLFF. The nucleotide sequence is TGCGCCAGCAGCCAGGGAGCTAATGAAAAACTGTTTTTT.